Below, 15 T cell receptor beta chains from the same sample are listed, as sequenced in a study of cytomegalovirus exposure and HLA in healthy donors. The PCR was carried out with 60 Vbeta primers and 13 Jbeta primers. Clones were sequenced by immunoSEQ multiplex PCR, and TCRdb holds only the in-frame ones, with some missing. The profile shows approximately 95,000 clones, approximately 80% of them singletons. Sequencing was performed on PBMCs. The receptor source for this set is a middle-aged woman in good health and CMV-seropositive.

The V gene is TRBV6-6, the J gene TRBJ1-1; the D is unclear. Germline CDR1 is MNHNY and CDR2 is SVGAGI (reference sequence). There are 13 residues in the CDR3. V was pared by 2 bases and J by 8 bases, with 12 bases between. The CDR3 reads CASSYALAGEAFF. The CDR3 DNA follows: TGTGCCAGCAGTTACGCCTTGGCGGGCGAAGCTTTCTTT.

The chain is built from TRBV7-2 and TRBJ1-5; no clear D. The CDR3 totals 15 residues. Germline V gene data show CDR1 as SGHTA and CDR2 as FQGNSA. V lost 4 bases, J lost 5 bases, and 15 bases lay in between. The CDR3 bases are TGTGCCAGCAGCTCCAACCTGGCAGTGTATCAGCCCCAGCATTTT. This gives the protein CASSSNLAVYQPQHF. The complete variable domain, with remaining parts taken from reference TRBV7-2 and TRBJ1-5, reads GAGVSQSPSNKVTEKGKDVELRCDPISGHTALYWYRQSLGQGLEFLIYFQGNSAPDKSGLPSDRFSAERTGGSVSTLTIQRTQQEDSAVYLCASSSNLAVYQPQHFGDGTRLSIL.

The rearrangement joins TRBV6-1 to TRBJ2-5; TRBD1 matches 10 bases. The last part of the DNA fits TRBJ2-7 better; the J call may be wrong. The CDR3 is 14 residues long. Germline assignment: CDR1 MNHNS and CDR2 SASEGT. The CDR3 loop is CASSRDRGSYEQYF. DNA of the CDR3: TGTGCCAGCAGCCGGGACAGGGGCTCCTACGAGCAGTACTTC.

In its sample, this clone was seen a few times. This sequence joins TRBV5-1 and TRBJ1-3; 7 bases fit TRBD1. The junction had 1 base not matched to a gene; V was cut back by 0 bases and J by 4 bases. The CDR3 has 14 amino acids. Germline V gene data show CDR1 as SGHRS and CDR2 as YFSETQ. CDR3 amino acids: CASSLEGQGNTIYF. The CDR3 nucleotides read TGCGCCAGCAGCTTGGAGGGACAGGGAAACACCATATATTTT. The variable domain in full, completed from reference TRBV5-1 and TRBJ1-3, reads KAGVTQTPRYLIKTRGQQVTLSCSPISGHRSVSWYQQTPGQGLQFLFEYFSETQRNKGNFPGRFSGRQFSNSRSEMNVSTLELGDSALYLCASSLEGQGNTIYFGEGSWLTVV.

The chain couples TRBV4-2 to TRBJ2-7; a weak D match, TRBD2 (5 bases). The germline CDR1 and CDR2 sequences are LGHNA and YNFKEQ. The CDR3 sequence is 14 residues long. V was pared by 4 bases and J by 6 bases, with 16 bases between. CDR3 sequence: CASSLSASSFEQYF. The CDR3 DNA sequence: TGTGCCAGCAGCCTCTCGGCTAGCTCTTTCGAGCAGTACTTC.

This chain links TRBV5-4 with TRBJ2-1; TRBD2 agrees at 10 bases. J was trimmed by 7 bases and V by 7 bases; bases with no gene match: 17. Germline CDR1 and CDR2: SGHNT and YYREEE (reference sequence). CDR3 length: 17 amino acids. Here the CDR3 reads CASGGGLGLAGVNEQFF. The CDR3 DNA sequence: TGTGCCAGCGGGGGGGGTTTAGGGCTAGCGGGAGTTAATGAGCAGTTCTTC.

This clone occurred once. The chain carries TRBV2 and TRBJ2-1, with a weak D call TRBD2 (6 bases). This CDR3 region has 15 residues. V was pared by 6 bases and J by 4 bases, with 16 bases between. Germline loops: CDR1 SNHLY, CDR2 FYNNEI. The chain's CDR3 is CASRAGRGPYNEQFF. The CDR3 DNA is TGTGCCAGCAGGGCGGGACGCGGACCTTACAATGAGCAGTTCTTC.

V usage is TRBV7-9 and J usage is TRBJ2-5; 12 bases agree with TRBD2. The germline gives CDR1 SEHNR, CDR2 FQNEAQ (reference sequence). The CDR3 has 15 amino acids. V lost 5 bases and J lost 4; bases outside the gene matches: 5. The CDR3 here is CASSRLAGERETQYF. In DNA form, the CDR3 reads TGTGCCAGCAGCAGACTAGCGGGAGAAAGAGAGACCCAGTACTTC.

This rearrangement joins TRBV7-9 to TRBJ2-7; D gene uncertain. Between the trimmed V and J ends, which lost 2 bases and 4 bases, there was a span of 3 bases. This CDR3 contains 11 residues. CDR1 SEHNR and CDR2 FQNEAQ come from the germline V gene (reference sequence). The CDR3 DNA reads TGTGCCAGCAGCTTAACTTACGAGCAGTACTTC. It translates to CASSLTYEQYF.

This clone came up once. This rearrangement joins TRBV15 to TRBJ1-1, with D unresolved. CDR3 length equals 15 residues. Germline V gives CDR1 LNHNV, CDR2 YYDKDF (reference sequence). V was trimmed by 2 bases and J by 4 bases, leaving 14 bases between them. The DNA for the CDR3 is TGTGCCACCAGCAGACAGGAATGGGGAGGCACTGAAGCTTTCTTT. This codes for CATSRQEWGGTEAFF.

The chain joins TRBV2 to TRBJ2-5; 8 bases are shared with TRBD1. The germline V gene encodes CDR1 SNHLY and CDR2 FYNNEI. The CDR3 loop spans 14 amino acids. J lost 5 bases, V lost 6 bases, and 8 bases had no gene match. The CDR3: CASSPNQGAETQYF. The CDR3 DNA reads TGTGCCAGCAGCCCCAACCAGGGGGCCGAGACCCAGTACTTC.

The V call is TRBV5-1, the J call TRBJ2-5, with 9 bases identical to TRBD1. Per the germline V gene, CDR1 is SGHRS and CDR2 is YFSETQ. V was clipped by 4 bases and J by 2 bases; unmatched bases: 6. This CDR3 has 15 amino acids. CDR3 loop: CASSVGTGTQETQYF. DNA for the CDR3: TGCGCCAGCAGCGTGGGGACAGGGACTCAAGAGACCCAGTACTTC.

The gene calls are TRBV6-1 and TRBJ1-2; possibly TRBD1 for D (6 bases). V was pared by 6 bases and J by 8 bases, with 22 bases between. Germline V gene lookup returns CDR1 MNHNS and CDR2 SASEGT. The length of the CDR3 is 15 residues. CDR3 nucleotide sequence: TGTGCCAGCAGCCCTGCGGGGGGCTTCCCTTTCGGCTACACCTTC. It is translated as CASSPAGGFPFGYTF.

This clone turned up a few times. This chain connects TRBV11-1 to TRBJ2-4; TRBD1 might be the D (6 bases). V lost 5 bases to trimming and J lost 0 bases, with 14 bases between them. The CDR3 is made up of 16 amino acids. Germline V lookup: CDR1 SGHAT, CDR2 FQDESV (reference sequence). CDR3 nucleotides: TGTGCCAGCAGCCTTCTACAGGGAATAGCCAAAAACATTCAGTACTTC. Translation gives CASSLLQGIAKNIQYF.

As DNA, the CDR3 is TGTGCCAGCCTACGACAGGGGAGTGGGGAGCAGTACTTC. This gives the protein CASLRQGSGEQYF. This chain links TRBV28 with TRBJ2-7; 8 bases map to TRBD1. The junction had 10 bases not matched to a gene; V was cut back by 8 bases and J by 7 bases. The CDR3 contains 13 residues. Germline V lookup: CDR1 MDHEN, CDR2 SYDVKM.